These 25 T cell receptor beta chains share one sample of origin, sequenced in a study of cytomegalovirus exposure and HLA in healthy donors. The PCR had 60 Vbeta and 13 Jbeta primers. Using immunoSEQ multiplex PCR, the repertoire was profiled, and TCRdb retains in-frame clones only, with some absent. The data contain around 150,000 clones, 60% to 85% of them singletons. What was sequenced was PBMCs. Receptors originate from a male donor in good health and CMV-seronegative.

The chain combines TRBV5-6 with TRBJ1-1; weak D call: TRBD1 (5 bases). CDR3 length: 15 residues. Germline V lookup: CDR1 SGHDT, CDR2 YYEEEE. V was shortened by 1 base and J by 2 bases, with 12 bases between the two germline ends. The CDR3 protein is CASSLSQQDNTEAFF. In nucleotides, the CDR3 is TGTGCCAGCAGCTTGAGTCAACAGGATAACACTGAAGCTTTCTTT.

The gene calls are TRBV7-3 and TRBJ2-5, with 8 bases fitting TRBD2. The germline gives CDR1 SGHTA, CDR2 FQGTGA. The CDR3 runs 14 residues. Trimming took 4 bases from V and 5 from J; bases not matched to a gene: 6. The CDR3 coding sequence is TGTGCCAGCAGCTCCGGGGGGGCGGGGGAGACCCAGTACTTC. This sequence encodes CASSSGGAGETQYF.

The V call is TRBV18, the J call TRBJ2-7; a possible D gene is TRBD2 (6 bases). Germline CDR1 KGHSH, CDR2 LQKENI. Trimming stripped 3 bases from V and 1 base from J, with 10 bases between. The CDR3 covers 14 residues. The CDR3 here is CASSPRGESYEQYF. CDR3 bases: TGTGCCAGCTCACCGCGCGGGGAATCCTACGAGCAGTACTTC.

The V call is TRBV7-2, the J call TRBJ2-2; D is perhaps TRBD1 (6 bases). CDR3 length: 16 amino acids. V lost 2 bases, J lost 1 base, and 11 bases lay in between. Per the germline V gene, CDR1 is SGHTA and CDR2 is FQGNSA. The CDR3 reads CASSLFSDRNTGELFF. The CDR3 nucleotides are TGTGCCAGCAGCTTATTCTCGGACAGGAACACCGGGGAGCTGTTTTTT.

This chain's CDR3 is CASSTRQGLRAGELFF. The CDR3, as DNA: TGTGCCAGCAGCACGCGACAGGGGTTAAGGGCCGGGGAGCTGTTTTTT. The chain is built from TRBV21-1 and TRBJ2-2; the table assigns TRBD1, which was not confirmed against the DNA. TRBV21-1 constitutes a pseudogene. The CDR3 runs 16 residues.

This chain uses TRBV11-3 with TRBJ2-7, with D perhaps matching TRBD1 (5 bases). From germline, CDR1 is SGHNT and CDR2 YENEEA. Deletions cut 0 bases from V and 6 bases from J, with 9 bases between. This CDR3 has 13 amino acids. The CDR3 is CASSLDAGFEQYF. CDR3 nucleotides: TGTGCCAGCAGCTTAGACGCAGGGTTCGAGCAGTACTTC.

This sequence joins TRBV6-5 and TRBJ2-7; 7 bases match TRBD1. The CDR3 consists of 14 residues. After removal of 5 bases from V and 6 bases from J, the junction contained 10 bases not matched to a gene. The V gene's germline CDR1 is MNHEY and CDR2 SVGAGI. CDR3 sequence reads: CASSPLRNRGEQYF. CDR3 nucleotide sequence: TGTGCCAGCAGTCCACTGCGGAACAGGGGCGAGCAGTACTTC.

The V call is TRBV25-1, the J call TRBJ2-1, with TRBD2 matching 8 bases. Germline V gives CDR1 MGHDK, CDR2 SYGVNS. The CDR3 totals 16 residues. The V gene end was trimmed by 6 bases and the J gene end by 5 bases; junction bases not matched to a gene: 12. Here the CDR3 DNA reads TGTGCCAGCAGATCCCCGATGAGTAGCGGGGACAATGAGCAGTTCTTC. Translation: CASRSPMSSGDNEQFF.

The chain employs TRBV6-4 and TRBJ2-1; 7 nucleotides match TRBD2. Trimming removed 5 bases from V and 6 bases from J; junction bases left unmatched: 7. Germline CDR1 is MRHNA and CDR2 is SNTAGT. The CDR3 is 14 amino acids. The chain's CDR3 is CASSPDLAGNEQFF. DNA of the CDR3: TGTGCCAGCAGTCCGGACTTAGCGGGCAATGAGCAGTTCTTC.

This clone was counted a single time. V usage is TRBV5-4 and J usage is TRBJ1-3; TRBD1 matches 7 bases. Germline V gives CDR1 SGHNT, CDR2 YYREEE (reference sequence). The J segment lost 8 bases and the V segment lost 4 bases, leaving 15 bases of the junction unmatched. This CDR3 contains 16 residues. The CDR3 sequence is CASSGSEGAMRDTIYF. The CDR3 DNA is TGTGCCAGCAGCGGATCGGAGGGGGCGATGCGTGACACCATATATTTT.

The rearrangement links TRBV10-3 to TRBJ1-2; 9 bases match TRBD1. Germline trimming cut 2 bases from V and 3 bases from J; bases unmatched to any gene: 16. CDR3 size: 19 residues. Germline V gene lookup returns CDR1 ENHRY and CDR2 SYGVKD. The CDR3 loop reads CAISEPTGGRPEGHYGYTF. In DNA, the CDR3 is TGTGCCATCAGTGAGCCCACAGGGGGCAGGCCCGAGGGACACTATGGCTACACCTTC.

V is TRBV4-3 and J is TRBJ1-4; the match to TRBD1 covers 8 bases. This CDR3 is 16 amino acids long. Trimming removed 3 bases from V and 4 bases from J; junction bases left unmatched: 7. Germline V gives CDR1 LGHNA, CDR2 YSLEER. CDR3 bases: TGCGCCAGCAGCCAGGAGACAGGGGTCATTAATGAAAAACTGTTTTTT. It is translated as CASSQETGVINEKLFF.

This clone was detected only a few times. The chain carries TRBV11-2 and TRBJ1-4; no firm D call. Germline CDR1 is SGHAT and CDR2 is FQNNGV. V lost 6 bases to trimming and J lost 0 bases, with 11 bases between them. The CDR3 contains 15 residues. CDR3: CASRQNPTTNEKLFF. The CDR3 DNA is TGTGCCAGCAGACAAAACCCCACAACTAATGAAAAACTGTTTTTT.

This sequence joins TRBV6-6 and TRBJ2-7; 12 bases are shared with TRBD2. Germline CDR1 and CDR2: MNHNY and SVGAGI (reference sequence). Germline trimming cut 5 bases from V and 2 bases from J; bases unmatched to any gene: 7. There are 16 residues in the CDR3. The CDR3, as DNA: TGTGCCAGCAGTAAACCCGGACTAGCGGGACCCTACGAGCAGTACTTC. Amino acid sequence: CASSKPGLAGPYEQYF.

Regarding this clone: One junction end disagrees with the germline gene, perhaps due to a read error. The J gene is TRBJ1-3, the V gene TRBV7-7, with no clear D. The CDR3 consists of 13 residues. CDR1 and CDR2 from the germline V gene are SSHAT and FNYEAQ (reference sequence). The CDR3 DNA reads TGTGCTAGCAGCTCTTCTACTGGAAACACCATATATTTT. This translates into CASSSSTGNTIYF.

About this clone: Other DNA sequences in the sample encode the same CDR3. V usage is TRBV5-1 and J usage is TRBJ2-7; D is perhaps TRBD2 (6 bases). This CDR3 is 13 amino acids long. With 0 bases removed from V and 2 bases from J, the gap between germline ends came to 6 bases. CDR1 SGHRS and CDR2 YFSETQ come from the germline V gene. The CDR3 sequence is CASSLGGTYEQYF. The CDR3 DNA sequence: TGCGCCAGCAGCTTGGGCGGGACCTACGAGCAGTACTTC. Full variable domain (missing parts from reference TRBV5-1 and TRBJ2-7): KAGVTQTPRYLIKTRGQQVTLSCSPISGHRSVSWYQQTPGQGLQFLFEYFSETQRNKGNFPGRFSGRQFSNSRSEMNVSTLELGDSALYLCASSLGGTYEQYFGPGTRLTVT.

The chain joins TRBV7-6 to TRBJ2-1; 10 nucleotides line up with TRBD2. The CDR3 is 16 residues long. Trimming cost V 2 bases and J 5 bases; bases outside gene matches: 6. Germline values: CDR1 SGHVS, CDR2 FNYEAQ. CDR3: CASSLTTGLANNEQFF. The CDR3 DNA reads as TGTGCCAGCAGCTTAACTACGGGACTAGCGAACAATGAGCAGTTCTTC.

V usage is TRBV7-8 and J usage is TRBJ1-4, with D perhaps TRBD1 (5 bases). Looked up from germline, CDR1 is SGHVS and CDR2 is FQNEAQ. The CDR3 loop spans 14 amino acids. The V gene lost 3 bases and the J gene lost 4 bases, with 9 bases spanning the gap. The CDR3 is CASSLTDNNEKLFF. The CDR3 nucleotides read TGTGCCAGCAGCTTGACGGACAATAATGAAAAACTGTTTTTT.

Worth noting for this clone: An end of the junction does not agree with germline; a read error may underlie this. This chain joins TRBV7-9 and TRBJ2-7; 12 nucleotides match TRBD2. Germline CDR1 and CDR2: SEHNR and FQNEAQ (reference sequence). The CDR3 is made up of 15 amino acids. In DNA, the CDR3 is TGTTCCAGCAGCTTAGGCCCTAGCGGGAGGGGAGAGCAGTACTTC. Translating it yields CSSSLGPSGRGEQYF. The full variable domain, in which reference TRBV7-9 and TRBJ2-7 provide the parts outside the CDR3, is DTGVSQNPRHKITKRGQNVTFRCDPISEHNRLYWYRQTLGQGPEFLTYFQNEAQLEKSRLLSDRFSAERPKGSFSTLEIQRTEQGDSAMYLCSSSLGPSGRGEQYFGPGTRLTVT.

The chain has TRBV9 and TRBJ2-7; D gene ambiguous. The CDR3 has 13 residues. Germline V gene sequence: CDR1 SGDLS, CDR2 YYNGEE. V was clipped by 2 bases and J by 3 bases, with 9 bases between them. In nucleotides, the CDR3 is TGTGCCAGCAGCGTCAATGTCGGCTACGAGCAGTACTTC. This encodes CASSVNVGYEQYF.

Only a few counts were recorded for this clone. The chain has TRBV9 and TRBJ1-2, with 7 positions matching TRBD1. V lost 3 bases to trimming and J lost 2 bases; unmatched junction nucleotides: 10. This CDR3 has 16 residues. Germline V gene data show CDR1 as SGDLS and CDR2 as YYNGEE. CDR3 sequence reads: CASSAKSDRVNYGYTF. CDR3 DNA sequence: TGTGCCAGCAGCGCCAAATCCGACAGGGTAAACTATGGCTACACCTTC.

This chain uses TRBV5-8 with TRBJ2-1; 10 bases are a match to TRBD2. Germline V lookup: CDR1 SGHTS, CDR2 YDEGEE. The CDR3 has 15 residues. Trimming removed 1 base from V and 6 bases from J; junction bases left unmatched: 4. The CDR3 protein is CASSLLAGAFNEQFF. Here the CDR3 DNA reads TGTGCCAGCAGCTTGCTAGCGGGAGCTTTCAATGAGCAGTTCTTC.

This clone came up a few times. The chain joins TRBV6-1 to TRBJ1-5; D is uncertain. Trimming stripped 4 bases from V and 0 bases from J, with 7 bases between. This CDR3 is built from 14 residues. From germline, CDR1 is MNHNS and CDR2 SASEGT. The CDR3 loop reads CASSGASSNQPQHF. As DNA, the CDR3 is TGTGCCAGCAGTGGGGCCTCTAGCAATCAGCCCCAGCATTTT.

This rearrangement joins TRBV27 to TRBJ2-2; 9 nucleotides align to TRBD1. Germline CDR1 is MNHEY and CDR2 is SMNVEV (reference sequence). The CDR3 sequence is 16 residues long. Trimming cost V 3 bases and J 3 bases; bases outside gene matches: 5. The CDR3 loop is CASSFRTGEDTGELFF. Here the CDR3 DNA reads TGTGCCAGCAGTTTCCGGACAGGGGAGGACACCGGGGAGCTGTTTTTT.

This sequence joins TRBV25-1 and TRBJ2-2; possible D gene TRBD1, 6 bases. The V gene's germline CDR1 is MGHDK and CDR2 SYGVNS. There are 14 residues in the CDR3. Deletions cut 6 bases from V and 6 bases from J, with 14 bases between. CDR3 nucleotides: TGTGCCAGCAGACAGGGTAGTTGGTCCGGGGAGCTGTTTTTT. It yields the protein CASRQGSWSGELFF.